This T cell receptor beta chain comes out of a study of T-cell memory formation after mild COVID-19. TCRdb ran MiXCR on the 5' RACE reads and lists one entry per CDR3 protein. The sample lists 500,000 to 600,000 distinct CDR3 sequences, under 20% seen once, with around 11% in the top ten. Trimming took 6 bases from V and 8 from J, leaving 11 bases between them. From germline, CDR1 is DFQATT and CDR2 SNEGSKA (reference sequence). The CDR3 is 12 residues long. The chain has TRBV20-1 and TRBJ1-6; D gene ambiguous. Sequencing input: PBMCs or a T cell subset sorted from them (not recorded which). This receptor was obtained from an adult woman who had mild COVID-19 (a few samples of this study predate the infection). Cell type and time point are not known. Written as DNA, the CDR3 is TGCAGTGCCTCTAACGTGGATTCACCCCTCCACTTT. Translated: CSASNVDSPLHF.